This TCR beta chain was recorded in a study of cytotoxic CD8 clonotypes in ibrutinib-treated CLL. On the study more broadly: Samples yielded averages of 255,043 productive templates and tens of thousands of productive rearrangements.

This clone was picked up a small number of times. Antigen unknown. Sequenced by immunoSEQ multiplex PCR; TCRdb stores in-frame clones only, minus some. This sample has around 200,000 clones, with about 75% found just once. In germline, CDR1 is SGHDN, CDR2 FVKESK. The ends were cut back, 0 bases at V and 6 bases at J, with 16 bases in the middle. The length of the CDR3 is 16 residues. Findings of the study overall: Baseline values of clonality outstripped age-matched healthy donors and followed circulating CD8+ T-cell counts.

This clonotype was obtained from a human donor with chronic lymphocytic leukemia. The material sequenced was PBMCs, taken after 12 months of ibrutinib treatment. V and J are TRBV14 and TRBJ2-3; D is unclear. The CDR3 region is CASSQDSSGESDTQYF. CDR3 coding DNA: TGTGCCAGCAGCCAAGATTCTAGTGGGGAATCGGATACGCAGTATTTT.